Below, 29 T cell receptor beta chains from the same sample are listed, as sequenced in a study of neurological immune-mediated disorders. Via MiXCR, TCRdb re-called the 5' RACE reads, giving one row per CDR3 protein. The table has 20,000 to 25,000 distinct CDR3 sequences, 10% seen once. The sequenced sample was PBMCs. All receptors come from a woman aged 55-70 years with HTLV-1-associated myelopathy (HAM/TSP).

This clonotype was recorded at least ten times. This chain joins TRBV12-3 or TRBV12-4 and TRBJ1-4, with 9 bases fitting TRBD1. V was clipped by 6 bases and J by 8 bases; unmatched bases: 4. The length of the CDR3 is 13 residues. In nucleotides, the CDR3 is TGTGCCAGCAGACCTGGGACAGGGGAAAAACTGTTTTTT. It encodes CASRPGTGEKLFF.

This clonotype was recorded at least ten times. This chain links TRBV30 with TRBJ1-1; D uncertain. From germline, CDR1 is GTSNPN and CDR2 SVGIG (reference sequence). V was clipped by 2 bases and J by 4 bases, with 11 bases between them. The CDR3 runs 13 residues. CDR3 residues: CAWSPEGGTEAFF. The CDR3, as DNA: TGTGCCTGGAGTCCGGAGGGTGGCACTGAAGCTTTCTTT.

This clonotype is medium-sized within its sample. J is TRBJ1-1 and V is TRBV20-1; 7 nucleotides line up with TRBD1. Germline V gene data show CDR1 as DFQATT and CDR2 as SNEGSKA (reference sequence). The CDR3 totals 17 residues. V trimming: 3 bases; J trimming: 0 bases; junction bases outside the gene matches: 13. For the CDR3, the DNA is TGCAGTGCTAGTACCGAGGGGGCGTGGGACATGAACACTGAAGCTTTCTTT. It yields the protein CSASTEGAWDMNTEAFF.

This clonotype came up many times. The chain uses TRBV9 and TRBJ2-2; 9 nucleotides align to TRBD1. CDR3 length: 16 amino acids. Germline assignment: CDR1 SGDLS and CDR2 YYNGEE. J lost 0 bases, V lost 3 bases, and 3 bases had no gene match. DNA for the CDR3: TGTGCCAGCAGCGAGCGGACAGGGGCGAACACCGGGGAGCTGTTTTTT. As protein: CASSERTGANTGELFF.

This clonotype was seen many times. This chain connects TRBV5-1 to TRBJ2-7; 12 positions match TRBD2. This CDR3 has 14 amino acids. The V gene end was trimmed by 4 bases and the J gene end by 4 bases; junction bases not matched to a gene: 3. Germline assignment: CDR1 SGHRS and CDR2 YFSETQ. The CDR3 here is CASSLTSGGYEQYF. The CDR3, as DNA: TGCGCCAGCAGCCTGACTAGCGGGGGATACGAGCAGTACTTC.

This clonotype was counted at least ten times. The CDR3 sequence: CSASLQAGGPGTGELFF. The CDR3 bases are TGCAGTGCCTCACTCCAAGCGGGGGGGCCGGGCACCGGGGAGCTGTTTTTT. This rearrangement joins TRBV20-1 to TRBJ2-2; 10 bases match TRBD2. Per the germline V gene, CDR1 is DFQATT and CDR2 is SNEGSKA (reference sequence). V lost 6 bases and J lost 4; bases outside the gene matches: 14. This CDR3 comprises 17 residues.

In its sample, this clonotype was seen many times. This chain uses TRBV5-6 with TRBJ2-3; D unclear. The CDR3 covers 12 residues. V dropped 0 bases and J dropped 4 bases, with 3 bases sitting between them. Looked up from germline, CDR1 is SGHDT and CDR2 is YYEEEE. CDR3 sequence (DNA): TGTGCCAGCAGCTTGGCATCAGATACGCAGTATTTT. Its protein is CASSLASDTQYF.

The table lists this clonotype with many counts. The rearrangement joins TRBV7-8 to TRBJ2-3; 12 nucleotides line up with TRBD2. This CDR3 region has 16 residues. Trimming at V came to 6 bases and at J to 4 bases, leaving 8 bases not matched to a gene. The V gene's germline CDR1 is SGHVS and CDR2 FQNEAQ. The DNA for the CDR3 is TGTGCCAGCAGGCGACTAGCGGGGGAATTCGCAGATACGCAGTATTTT. Translated: CASRRLAGEFADTQYF.

This clonotype was detected many times. V is TRBV12-3 or TRBV12-4 and J is TRBJ2-1, with 8 nucleotides matching TRBD2. The CDR3 is 16 amino acids. V shed 5 bases and J 1 base; nucleotides not matched to a gene: 7. The CDR3: CASSPRGGGSYNEQFF. CDR3 sequence (DNA): TGTGCCAGCAGTCCCCGCGGCGGGGGGTCCTACAATGAGCAGTTCTTC.

The table lists this clonotype with many counts. The chain couples TRBV3-1 to TRBJ2-7; D gene ambiguous. CDR1 and CDR2 (germline): LGHDT, YNNKEL (reference sequence). The V end lost 1 base, the J end lost 2 bases, and 9 bases lay between the germline ends. This CDR3 has 14 amino acids. DNA of the CDR3: TGTGCCAGCAGCCAAGCTTTCTCCCCCTACGAGCAGTACTTC. It codes for CASSQAFSPYEQYF.

Ten or more counts support this clonotype. The chain has TRBV5-5 and TRBJ1-1; D ambiguous. From germline, CDR1 is SGHKS and CDR2 YYEKEE (reference sequence). Deletions cut 3 bases from V and 1 base from J, with 16 bases between. The CDR3 length is 16 residues. Written as DNA, the CDR3 is TGTGCCAGCAGCTCCTCCGTCGTTTTACCGAACACTGAAGCTTTCTTT. It translates to CASSSSVVLPNTEAFF.

Ten or more counts support this clonotype. This chain links TRBV5-1 with TRBJ1-2; no definite D call. Looked up from germline, CDR1 is SGHRS and CDR2 is YFSETQ. The CDR3 sequence is 12 residues long. The V end lost 4 bases, the J end lost 4 bases, and 8 bases lay between the germline ends. The CDR3 nucleotides are TGCGCCAGCAGCCCGGACGGCTATGGCTACACCTTC. It is translated as CASSPDGYGYTF.

This clonotype was recorded many times. This chain joins TRBV5-1 and TRBJ2-7, with D unresolved. The germline V gene has CDR1 SGHRS and CDR2 YFSETQ. The V end was cut by 1 base, the J end by 3 bases, with 5 bases between. The CDR3 contains 12 residues. The CDR3 DNA sequence: TGCGCCAGCAGCTTGTTAGGCTACGAGCAGTACTTC. Translated: CASSLLGYEQYF.

This clonotype appeared many times. The chain has TRBV29-1 and TRBJ1-5; unclear D gene. Germline lookup yields CDR1 SQVTM and CDR2 ANQGSEA. CDR3 length equals 14 residues. V was cut by 6 bases and J by 11 bases, with 23 bases left in between. The CDR3 region is CSVLGPGNGGAQHF. The DNA for the CDR3 is TGCAGCGTCCTCGGTCCGGGTAATGGAGGAGCCCAGCATTTT.

This clonotype was seen at least ten times. This CDR3 reads CASSARPIGTSYNEQFF. CDR3 DNA: TGTGCCAGCAGCGCAAGACCTATTGGGACTTCCTACAATGAGCAGTTCTTC. J is TRBJ2-1 and V is TRBV9; a possible D gene is TRBD2 (6 bases). The CDR3 totals 17 residues. Germline V gene lookup returns CDR1 SGDLS and CDR2 YYNGEE. Trimming took 3 bases from V and 1 from J, leaving 17 bases between them.

This clonotype was counted ten times or more. The rearrangement links TRBV6-5 to TRBJ2-7, with 9 positions matching TRBD1. CDR3 size: 14 residues. Germline CDR1 reads MNHEY; CDR2 reads SVGAGI. Trimming at V came to 0 bases and at J to 4 bases, leaving 1 base not matched to a gene. The CDR3 bases are TGTGCCAGCAGTTACTCGGACAGGGGATACGAGCAGTACTTC. This sequence encodes CASSYSDRGYEQYF.

V and J are TRBV15 and TRBJ2-7; 10 nucleotides agree with TRBD2. The CDR3 sequence is 17 residues long. Losses at the gene ends were 0 bases for V and 1 base for J; bases not matched to a gene: 6. Germline assignment: CDR1 LNHNV and CDR2 YYDKDF (reference sequence). The CDR3 DNA reads TGTGCCACCAGCAGAGATAGCGGGGGGTCGGTTTCCTACGAGCAGTACTTC. It translates to CATSRDSGGSVSYEQYF.

This clonotype was seen at least ten times. The gene calls are TRBV7-9 and TRBJ2-4; 7 positions match TRBD1. Trimming at V came to 5 bases and at J to 1 base, leaving 11 bases not matched to a gene. Germline loops: CDR1 SEHNR, CDR2 FQNEAQ (reference sequence). CDR3 length: 17 amino acids. Written as DNA, the CDR3 is TGTGCCAGCAGCCGGAACTCAGGGGGAGAGGCCAAAAACATTCAGTACTTC. This translates into CASSRNSGGEAKNIQYF.

This clonotype was picked up many times. V usage is TRBV27 and J usage is TRBJ1-2, with D possibly TRBD1 on 5 matching bases. The germline CDR1 and CDR2 sequences are MNHEY and SMNVEV (reference sequence). V was clipped by 4 bases and J by 2 bases, with 11 bases between them. This CDR3 has 14 amino acids. CDR3 region: CASSSDIANYGYTF. DNA of the CDR3: TGTGCCAGCAGTTCGGACATTGCCAACTATGGCTACACCTTC.

Relative to its sample, this clonotype is medium-sized (0.01 to 0.1%). The chain employs TRBV27 and TRBJ2-7; TRBD2 matches 8 bases. The CDR3 is made up of 15 amino acids. With 11 bases clipped from V and 3 bases from J, the junction kept 15 bases outside the gene matches. The germline gives CDR1 MNHEY, CDR2 SMNVEV (reference sequence). The CDR3 DNA reads as TGTGCCGCCCGTCGGGTAGCGGGGCCGTTCTACGAGCAGTACTTC. Protein: CAARRVAGPFYEQYF.

The CDR3 here is CSATRQGDTEAFF. The CDR3 coding sequence is TGCAGTGCTACACGACAGGGGGACACTGAAGCTTTCTTT. V is TRBV20-1 and J is TRBJ1-1; 9 bases line up with TRBD1. V shed 4 bases, J shed 3 bases, and the junction held 3 bases outside the gene matches. Per the germline V gene, CDR1 is DFQATT and CDR2 is SNEGSKA (reference sequence). The CDR3 covers 13 residues.

This clonotype was detected ten times or more. The rearrangement joins TRBV29-1 to TRBJ2-7; TRBD1 might be the D (6 bases). Germline CDR1 is SQVTM and CDR2 is ANQGSEA. The germline V and J ends were trimmed by 7 bases and 5 bases, with 15 bases remaining between them. There are 12 residues in the CDR3. CDR3 protein: CSAETGTDEQYF. CDR3 sequence (DNA): TGCAGCGCCGAAACAGGGACGGACGAGCAGTACTTC.

This clonotype was detected ten times or more. The V gene is TRBV20-1, the J gene TRBJ2-3; tentative D call: TRBD2 (5 bases). The CDR3 consists of 14 residues. V lost 1 base and J lost 3, with 11 bases in between. Germline-derived CDR1 and CDR2 are DFQATT and SNEGSKA (reference sequence). CDR3 in DNA: TGCAGTGCTAGAGGGGGTGGCGGGACAGATACGCAGTATTTT. Translation: CSARGGGGTDTQYF.

This clonotype was counted at least ten times. The chain has TRBV7-9 and TRBJ1-1, with 7 bases matching TRBD1. The trim removed 2 bases at V and 4 bases at J, leaving 7 bases unmatched. The CDR3 is 15 residues long. The germline V gene encodes CDR1 SEHNR and CDR2 FQNEAQ (reference sequence). The CDR3 is CASSLLGGSVTEAFF. The CDR3 region has the DNA TGTGCCAGCAGCTTATTAGGGGGCAGCGTCACTGAAGCTTTCTTT. Full variable domain (outside the CDR3, taken from reference TRBV7-9 and TRBJ1-1): DTGVSQNPRHKITKRGQNVTFRCDPISEHNRLYWYRQTLGQGPEFLTYFQNEAQLEKSRLLSDRFSAERPKGSFSTLEIQRTEQGDSAMYLCASSLLGGSVTEAFFGQGTRLTVV.

The chain has TRBV3-1 and TRBJ2-3, with 9 bases lining up with TRBD2. Per germline, CDR1 LGHDT and CDR2 YNNKEL (reference sequence). The CDR3 totals 17 residues. J was trimmed by 6 bases and V by 0 bases; bases with no gene match: 10. The CDR3 region is CASSQDVWSGRYDTQYF. In DNA, the CDR3 is TGTGCCAGCAGCCAAGATGTTTGGAGCGGGAGGTATGATACGCAGTATTTT.

This clonotype was observed many times. As DNA, the CDR3 is TGCAGTGCCGGGGGAGGGGGGCGCCCCGACGAGCAGTACTTC. Translation gives CSAGGGGRPDEQYF. The chain recombines TRBV20-1 with TRBJ2-7; possibly TRBD2 for D (7 bases). V was shortened by 6 bases and J by 5 bases, with 20 bases between the two germline ends. Germline CDR1 reads DFQATT; CDR2 reads SNEGSKA (reference sequence). CDR3 size: 14 residues.

This clonotype came up many times. This chain connects TRBV27 to TRBJ1-5; no firm D call. This CDR3 has 15 residues. The ends were cut back, 3 bases at V and 0 bases at J, with 9 bases in the middle. Germline V gene sequence: CDR1 MNHEY, CDR2 SMNVEV (reference sequence). CDR3 amino acids: CASSFAVPSNQPQHF. CDR3 DNA: TGTGCCAGCAGTTTCGCCGTCCCTAGCAATCAGCCCCAGCATTTT.

In regard to this clonotype: Germline and junction disagree at one end, which may indicate a read error. This chain connects TRBV20-1 to TRBJ1-2; the D is unclear. CDR3 length: 11 amino acids. Germline lookup yields CDR1 DFQATT and CDR2 SNEGSKA (reference sequence). The CDR3, as DNA: TGTAGTGCCCCTGATTACAATGGCTACACCTTC. Translating it yields CSAPDYNGYTF.

There are many counts of this clonotype. The V call is TRBV20-1, the J call TRBJ2-1; D not certain. The CDR3 extends over 13 amino acids. Germline V gives CDR1 DFQATT, CDR2 SNEGSKA (reference sequence). Trimming removed 6 bases at V and 6 bases at J, with 15 bases between. In DNA, the CDR3 is TGCAGTGCCGAGAGCCGCATGGGCAATGAGCAGTTCTTC. Translated, it gives CSAESRMGNEQFF.